The 22 T cell receptor beta chains listed next were all sequenced from one sample in a study of response to subunit inactivated influenza vaccine. TCRdb re-analysed the RT-PCR reads in MiXCR, keeping a single row per CDR3 protein. This table holds 590,000 or so distinct CDR3 sequences, around 15% found once. The specimen was PBMCs from blood, collected less than 15 days before vaccination. These receptors were obtained from a man aged 45-60 years who received an inactivated influenza vaccine.

The gene calls are TRBV12-3 or TRBV12-4 and TRBJ2-7; D could derive from TRBD1 or TRBD2 (5 bases each). The CDR3 is made up of 13 amino acids. Trimming took 2 bases from V and 6 from J, leaving 11 bases between them. In DNA form, the CDR3 reads TGTGCCAGCAGTTTATACAGGAGCGGCGAGCAGTACTTC. Translating gives CASSLYRSGEQYF.

This clonotype has only a few counts. V usage is TRBV6-2 or TRBV6-3 and J usage is TRBJ1-5; no definite D call. The CDR3 runs to 13 residues. CDR1 is MNHEY, CDR2 SVGEGT, per germline. V was clipped by 5 bases and J by 6 bases, with 11 bases between them. The CDR3 spells CASSSPPSQPQHF. CDR3 sequence (DNA): TGTGCCAGCAGTAGCCCCCCGAGTCAGCCCCAGCATTTT.

The genes are TRBV9 and TRBJ1-1; D possibly corresponds to TRBD1 (6 bases). CDR1 SGDLS and CDR2 YYNGEE come from the germline V gene. Trimming took 0 bases from V and 10 from J, leaving 13 bases between them. The CDR3 length is 13 residues. The CDR3 loop is CASSVGGLVGAFF. The CDR3 DNA follows: TGTGCCAGCAGCGTAGGGGGGCTGGTCGGAGCTTTCTTT.

This clonotype was detected many times. V usage is TRBV10-3 and J usage is TRBJ1-5; no clear D. V dropped 2 bases and J dropped 4 bases, with 6 bases sitting between them. The CDR3 covers 13 residues. In germline, CDR1 is ENHRY, CDR2 SYGVKD. CDR3 sequence: CAISERGNQPQHF. CDR3 DNA sequence: TGTGCCATCAGTGAGAGAGGGAATCAGCCCCAGCATTTT.

This clonotype has more than one count but fewer than ten. CDR3 sequence: CASSSVTVYEQYF. The CDR3 DNA reads as TGTGCCAGCAGTTCCGTGACAGTCTACGAGCAGTACTTC. V gene TRBV12-3 or TRBV12-4 combines with J gene TRBJ2-7; the D gene is possibly TRBD1 (5 bases). The CDR3 covers 13 residues. Trimming left V 4 bases short and J 3 bases short, with 10 bases between.

There are many counts of this clonotype. This rearrangement joins TRBV5-1 to TRBJ1-2; D gene uncertain. The germline V and J ends were trimmed by 0 bases and 0 bases, with 6 bases remaining between them. CDR1 is SGHRS and CDR2 is YFSETQ in the germline V gene. The CDR3 extends over 14 amino acids. In DNA form, the CDR3 reads TGCGCCAGCAGCTTGGGAAGCACTAACTATGGCTACACCTTC. It codes for CASSLGSTNYGYTF.

V usage is TRBV6-6 and J usage is TRBJ1-2, with D possibly being TRBD1 (6 bases). The V and J ends lost 7 bases and 7 bases respectively, with 13 bases between them. Looked up from germline, CDR1 is MNHNY and CDR2 is SVGAGI (reference sequence). The CDR3 consists of 12 residues. Written as DNA, the CDR3 is TGTGCCAGCACACCGACAGGAATTGGCTACACCTTC. Translated, it gives CASTPTGIGYTF.

This clonotype was recorded at least ten times. The V call is TRBV24-1, the J call TRBJ2-1; 7 positions agree with TRBD2. Per germline, CDR1 KGHDR and CDR2 SFDVKD. The CDR3 has 16 residues. Trimming took 3 bases from V and 7 from J; bases not matched to a gene: 11. The CDR3 sequence is CATSDPSGIRGNEQFF. The DNA of the CDR3 is TGTGCCACCAGTGATCCCAGCGGGATCAGAGGGAATGAGCAGTTCTTC.

This clonotype was observed many times. The CDR3 sequence is CASSQDSGSYQETQYF. The CDR3 coding sequence is TGCGCCAGCAGCCAAGATAGCGGGAGCTACCAAGAGACCCAGTACTTC. V and J are TRBV4-3 and TRBJ2-5; 9 positions agree with TRBD2. Losses at the gene ends were 0 bases for V and 0 bases for J; bases not matched to a gene: 2. Germline lookup yields CDR1 LGHNA and CDR2 YSLEER. The CDR3 consists of 16 residues.

This clonotype was counted only a few times. The V and J genes are TRBV5-5 and TRBJ2-7, with D unresolved. The V gene lost 0 bases and the J gene lost 6 bases, with 10 bases spanning the gap. Germline CDR1 and CDR2: SGHKS and YYEKEE (reference sequence). CDR3 size: 13 residues. CDR3 loop: CASSLGSSSEQYF. The CDR3 DNA reads TGTGCCAGCAGCTTGGGGTCCTCAAGCGAGCAGTACTTC.

This clonotype was observed a few times. The chain is built from TRBV12-3 or TRBV12-4 and TRBJ2-1, with unresolved D. V was cut by 3 bases and J by 3 bases, with 12 bases left in between. The CDR3 is 15 residues long. The CDR3 loop reads CASSFGRTLYNEQFF. CDR3 sequence (DNA): TGTGCCAGCAGTTTTGGCAGGACCCTCTACAATGAGCAGTTCTTC.

The chain links TRBV10-3 to TRBJ1-3, with 7 bases lining up with TRBD1. CDR3 length: 16 residues. Unmatched junction bases numbered 5, after V lost 3 bases and J lost 0 bases. From germline, CDR1 is ENHRY and CDR2 SYGVKD. The DNA for the CDR3 is TGTGCCATCAGTGATCGTGGACAGGCCTCTGGAAACACCATATATTTT. It codes for CAISDRGQASGNTIYF.

The chain recombines TRBV27 with TRBJ2-3, with D possibly being TRBD2 (5 bases). Germline V CDR1 and CDR2: MNHEY, SMNVEV (reference sequence). V lost 5 bases and J lost 6, with 12 bases in between. The length of the CDR3 is 13 residues. The CDR3 reads CASSAGRPDTQYF. In DNA form, the CDR3 reads TGTGCCAGCAGTGCGGGCCGGCCGGATACGCAGTATTTT.

The chain is built from TRBV5-4 and TRBJ2-7, with a tentative D call TRBD1 (5 bases). The CDR3 consists of 15 residues. V gave up 2 bases and J gave up 5 bases, with 17 bases separating them. Germline loops: CDR1 SGHNT, CDR2 YYREEE (reference sequence). CDR3 loop: CASSLAPRVGNEQYF. The CDR3, as DNA: TGTGCCAGCAGCTTAGCCCCCAGGGTTGGAAACGAGCAGTACTTC.

The V and J genes are TRBV4-1 and TRBJ2-2; TRBD2 agrees at 9 bases. Germline-derived CDR1 and CDR2 are MGHRA and YSYEKL. The CDR3 extends over 17 amino acids. V lost 4 bases to trimming and J lost 3 bases; unmatched junction nucleotides: 9. Here the CDR3 reads CASSPLEQRGDTGELFF. The CDR3 DNA follows: TGCGCCAGCAGCCCCCTGGAGCAGCGGGGGGACACCGGGGAGCTGTTTTTT.

This clonotype showed up just a few times. The chain couples TRBV20-1 to TRBJ2-6; D might be TRBD1 or TRBD2, each matching 6 bases. V was pared by 5 bases and J by 0 bases, with 20 bases between. Germline CDR1 DFQATT, CDR2 SNEGSKA (reference sequence). The CDR3 length is 18 residues. Here the CDR3 reads CSALTGGLHLSGANVLTF. DNA for the CDR3: TGCAGTGCTCTCACCGGGGGCTTACACCTCTCTGGGGCCAACGTCCTGACTTTC.

The chain combines TRBV6-1 with TRBJ2-7; 13 bases fit TRBD2. The germline V gene encodes CDR1 MNHNS and CDR2 SASEGT. This CDR3 region has 15 residues. V gave up 6 bases and J gave up 6 bases; unmatched junction bases: 8. The CDR3 loop is CASSRGLAGDGEQYF. CDR3 DNA sequence: TGTGCCAGCAGCCGAGGACTAGCGGGAGATGGCGAGCAGTACTTC.

The chain employs TRBV28 and TRBJ1-5, with D possibly TRBD1 on 6 matching bases. Per germline, CDR1 MDHEN and CDR2 SYDVKM. With 5 bases removed from V and 6 bases from J, the gap between germline ends came to 11 bases. The length of the CDR3 is 13 residues. CDR3 sequence reads: CASSRQAAQPQHF. The CDR3 DNA follows: TGTGCCAGCAGTCGACAGGCGGCTCAGCCCCAGCATTTT.

This clonotype was counted many times. The chain employs TRBV12-3 or TRBV12-4 and TRBJ2-1, with a possible D match to TRBD1 (7 bases). The CDR3 is 12 amino acids. V was pared by 4 bases and J by 9 bases, with 10 bases between. CDR3 sequence: CASSSRGAEQFF. CDR3 DNA: TGTGCCAGCAGTTCCAGGGGGGCTGAGCAGTTCTTC.

This rearrangement joins TRBV29-1 to TRBJ2-2, with TRBD2 matching over 7 bases. CDR1 is SQVTM and CDR2 is ANQGSEA in the germline V gene. The CDR3 has 15 amino acids. The J segment lost 2 bases and the V segment lost 4 bases, leaving 7 bases of the junction unmatched. The chain's CDR3 is CSVVWLAENTGELFF. The CDR3 bases are TGCAGCGTTGTATGGCTAGCGGAAAACACCGGGGAGCTGTTTTTT.

The chain links TRBV28 to TRBJ2-7; 9 bases line up with TRBD1. The germline CDR1 and CDR2 sequences are MDHEN and SYDVKM. The CDR3 totals 16 residues. Trimming took 3 bases from V and 4 from J; bases not matched to a gene: 10. DNA of the CDR3: TGTGCCAGCAGTTTCCCGGACAGGGGCGGGGTGTACGAGCAGTACTTC. Translating gives CASSFPDRGGVYEQYF. The variable domain in full, with the rest retrieved from reference TRBV28 and TRBJ2-7, is DVKVTQSSRYLVKRTGEKVFLECVQDMDHENMFWYRQDPGLGLRLIYFSYDVKMKEKGDIPEGYSVSREKKERFSLILESASTNQTSMYLCASSFPDRGGVYEQYFGPGTRLTVT.

The chain is built from TRBV7-6 and TRBJ2-1; D may be TRBD2 (7 bases). CDR1 SGHVS and CDR2 FNYEAQ come from the germline V gene. With 5 bases removed from V and 7 bases from J, the gap between germline ends came to 15 bases. The CDR3 is 14 amino acids. CDR3 DNA sequence: TGTGCCAGCAGCCCCCGGGCGGGGGCTAATGAGCAGTTCTTC. Encoded protein: CASSPRAGANEQFF.